What follows are 26 T cell receptor beta chains derived from one specimen sequenced in a study of cytomegalovirus exposure and HLA in healthy donors. Amplification used 60 Vbeta primers and 13 Jbeta primers. Profiled with immunoSEQ multiplex PCR; TCRdb holds only in-frame clones, not every one. The data show around 180,000 clones, under 90% seen once. Material: PBMCs. All receptors come from a man in his late teens or twenties in good health and CMV-seronegative.

The chain joins TRBV19 to TRBJ2-1; TRBD2 might be the D (6 bases). Germline V CDR1 and CDR2: LNHDA, SQIVND (reference sequence). This CDR3 has 16 amino acids. Trimming took off 4 bases at V and 1 base at J, with 14 bases between the two ends. This CDR3 is CASSKASEPSYNEQFF. The CDR3, as DNA: TGTGCCAGTAGTAAGGCTAGCGAGCCGTCCTACAATGAGCAGTTCTTC.

This clone was counted between two and nine times. The V gene is TRBV14, the J gene TRBJ1-3, with D possibly matching TRBD1 (5 bases). Looked up from germline, CDR1 is SGHDN and CDR2 is FVKESK. The V and J ends lost 6 bases and 0 bases respectively, with 12 bases between them. This CDR3 comprises 15 residues. CDR3 amino acids: CASSRTGFSGNTIYF. The CDR3 nucleotides read TGTGCCAGCAGTCGTACAGGCTTCTCTGGAAACACCATATATTTT.

This chain joins TRBV28 and TRBJ1-4; 7 bases fit TRBD1. Germline CDR1 is MDHEN and CDR2 is SYDVKM. Unmatched junction bases numbered 2, after V lost 4 bases and J lost 0 bases. This CDR3 has 15 amino acids. CDR3: CASSSGGSTNEKLFF. In DNA form, the CDR3 reads TGTGCCAGCAGTTCAGGGGGATCAACTAATGAAAAACTGTTTTTT.

V is TRBV7-9 and J is TRBJ2-1, with D possibly matching TRBD2 (6 bases). This CDR3 has 15 residues. Per the germline V gene, CDR1 is SEHNR and CDR2 is FQNEAQ (reference sequence). The V and J ends lost 1 base and 5 bases respectively, with 12 bases between them. The CDR3 region has the DNA TGTGCCAGCAGCTTAGTTGGAGGGTTCAACAATGAGCAGTTCTTC. This sequence encodes CASSLVGGFNNEQFF.

This sequence joins TRBV5-6 and TRBJ1-2, with a possible D match to TRBD1 (5 bases). V lost 5 bases to trimming and J lost 3 bases, with 17 bases between them. Per germline, CDR1 SGHDT and CDR2 YYEEEE. The CDR3 is made up of 15 amino acids. The DNA of the CDR3 is TGTGCCAGCAGTACTACCCAGGGCCGGGACTATGGCTACACCTTC. Translation: CASSTTQGRDYGYTF.

The J gene is TRBJ2-5, the V gene TRBV13; no clear D. The CDR3 extends over 15 amino acids. With 5 bases removed from V and 5 bases from J, the gap between germline ends came to 18 bases. Germline lookup yields CDR1 PRHDT and CDR2 FYEKMQ (reference sequence). CDR3 in DNA: TGTGCCAGCAGCCCTTCGCCGACACCTGGGGAGACCCAGTACTTC. Its translation: CASSPSPTPGETQYF.

J is TRBJ2-7 and V is TRBV19, with D tentatively TRBD2 (6 bases). This CDR3 is 17 amino acids long. Per germline, CDR1 LNHDA and CDR2 SQIVND (reference sequence). Trimming took 3 bases from V and 6 from J, leaving 24 bases between them. The CDR3 here is CASSIRAGQNFGTEQYF. For the CDR3, the DNA is TGTGCCAGTAGTATCCGGGCGGGGCAGAATTTTGGGACCGAGCAGTACTTC.

This clone appeared once. The V call is TRBV28, the J call TRBJ1-5; 11 bases match TRBD1. The germline CDR1 and CDR2 sequences are MDHEN and SYDVKM. The V gene end was trimmed by 6 bases and the J gene end by 5 bases; junction bases not matched to a gene: 6. This CDR3 has 15 amino acids. CDR3 DNA: TGTGCCAGCAGCTCCTGGGGACAGGGGGATCAGCCCCAGCATTTT. Amino acid sequence: CASSSWGQGDQPQHF.

The rearrangement uses TRBV13 and TRBJ1-2, with TRBD1 as a possible D gene (6 bases). There are 14 residues in the CDR3. Trimming shortened V by 2 bases and J by 5 bases, and 12 bases separated the two germline ends. From germline, CDR1 is PRHDT and CDR2 FYEKMQ (reference sequence). The CDR3 reads CASSLQGKRYGYTF. The CDR3 DNA reads as TGTGCCAGCAGCTTACAGGGGAAGAGATATGGCTACACCTTC.

The V call is TRBV28, the J call TRBJ1-5; no firm D call. This CDR3 region has 13 residues. Germline loops: CDR1 MDHEN, CDR2 SYDVKM. V shed 3 bases and J shed 5 bases, with 8 bases lying between them. CDR3 bases: TGTGCCAGCAGTTTCGAGGGTGATCAGCCCCAGCATTTT. Residues: CASSFEGDQPQHF.

The V gene is TRBV19, the J gene TRBJ1-5; D possibly corresponds to TRBD1 (5 bases). Per germline, CDR1 LNHDA and CDR2 SQIVND (reference sequence). Trimming cost V 2 bases and J 0 bases, with 17 bases left between them. This CDR3 contains 18 residues. CDR3 nucleotides: TGTGCCAGTAGTATATACCCCGTCAGGGTCTATAGCAATCAGCCCCAGCATTTT. Its translation: CASSIYPVRVYSNQPQHF.

The chain uses TRBV6-5 and TRBJ1-2; 7 bases are a match to TRBD1. CDR1 and CDR2 (germline): MNHEY, SVGAGI. The CDR3 loop spans 14 amino acids. V shed 5 bases, J shed 7 bases, and the junction held 10 bases outside the gene matches. CDR3 protein: CASSPRGASGGYTF. The CDR3 nucleotides read TGTGCCAGCAGTCCCAGGGGGGCAAGTGGTGGCTACACCTTC.

This chain links TRBV6-5 with TRBJ2-7; 7 nucleotides match TRBD1. This CDR3 spans 14 amino acids. CDR1 is MNHEY, CDR2 SVGAGI, per germline. V dropped 2 bases and J dropped 0; count of bases not matched to a gene: 1. CDR3 protein: CASSYGTDSYEQYF. In DNA, the CDR3 is TGTGCCAGCAGTTACGGGACAGACTCCTACGAGCAGTACTTC.

The chain employs TRBV5-8 and TRBJ1-2; D may be TRBD1 (5 bases). This CDR3 region has 16 residues. V was cut by 0 bases and J by 6 bases, with 18 bases left in between. Germline-derived CDR1 and CDR2 are SGHTS and YDEGEE. The CDR3 reads CASSLARALGRNGYTF. The DNA for the CDR3 is TGTGCCAGCAGCTTGGCCAGGGCCTTGGGCCGGAATGGCTACACCTTC.

The V and J genes are TRBV18 and TRBJ1-1, with D possibly being TRBD1 (5 bases). In germline, CDR1 is KGHSH, CDR2 LQKENI. The CDR3 has 15 residues. Deletions cut 4 bases from V and 1 base from J, with 13 bases between. In nucleotides, the CDR3 is TGTGCCAGCTCACGACCAATGGGGCAGAACACTGAAGCTTTCTTT. Translating gives CASSRPMGQNTEAFF.

This chain joins TRBV6-5 and TRBJ2-7; TRBD1 matches at 8 bases. Trimming removed 6 bases from V and 3 bases from J; junction bases left unmatched: 4. This CDR3 has 13 residues. CDR1 and CDR2 from the germline V gene are MNHEY and SVGAGI. CDR3 loop: CASSPDRDYEQYF. CDR3 sequence (DNA): TGTGCCAGCAGCCCGGACAGGGACTACGAGCAGTACTTC.

As DNA, the CDR3 is TGTGCCAGCAGCCCGGGAGTTGACACTGAAGCTTTCTTT. Translating it yields CASSPGVDTEAFF. The chain carries TRBV7-8 and TRBJ1-1; D is ambiguous. Germline assignment: CDR1 SGHVS and CDR2 FQNEAQ. The CDR3 contains 13 residues. V was shortened by 5 bases and J by 3 bases, with 10 bases between the two germline ends.

This chain links TRBV2 with TRBJ2-7; 7 bases agree with TRBD1. The CDR3 is 15 amino acids. CDR1 and CDR2 (germline): SNHLY, FYNNEI. The trim removed 4 bases at V and 3 bases at J, leaving 9 bases unmatched. The CDR3 sequence is CASSVPDRLIYEQYF. CDR3 in DNA: TGTGCCAGCAGTGTTCCGGACAGGCTTATCTACGAGCAGTACTTC.

The rearrangement uses TRBV30 and TRBJ1-5; a weak D match, TRBD1 (6 bases). CDR1 is GTSNPN, CDR2 SVGIG, per germline (reference sequence). The CDR3 sequence is 13 residues long. V was pared by 0 bases and J by 4 bases, with 7 bases between. CDR3 in DNA: TGTGCCTGGAGTGTACAGGGTAATCAGCCCCAGCATTTT. As protein: CAWSVQGNQPQHF.

CDR3 amino acids: CASSLAGGAEYTQYF. In DNA, the CDR3 is TGTGCCAGCAGCTTAGCGGGGGGGGCAGAGTATACGCAGTATTTT. The genes are TRBV7-8 and TRBJ2-3; maybe TRBD2 (7 bases). Deletions cut 0 bases from V and 7 bases from J, with 14 bases between. The CDR3 contains 15 residues. Germline V CDR1 and CDR2: SGHVS, FQNEAQ.

With respect to this clone: The same CDR3 is also encoded by other DNA sequences in this sample. V gene TRBV5-1 combines with J gene TRBJ2-7, with D possibly TRBD2 on 6 matching bases. The ends were cut back, 0 bases at V and 1 base at J, with 8 bases in the middle. Germline CDR1 and CDR2: SGHRS and YFSETQ. CDR3 size: 14 residues. The CDR3: CASSLVRGSYEQYF. As DNA, the CDR3 is TGCGCCAGCAGCTTGGTTCGGGGGTCCTACGAGCAGTACTTC.

The J gene is TRBJ1-5, the V gene TRBV5-1, with 7 bases lining up with TRBD1. Trimming removed 5 bases from V and 1 base from J; junction bases left unmatched: 6. Germline CDR1 reads SGHRS; CDR2 reads YFSETQ. This CDR3 contains 15 residues. CDR3 region: CASRPTTGSNQPQHF. The CDR3 bases are TGCGCCAGCAGACCTACGACAGGGAGCAATCAGCCCCAGCATTTT.

This sequence joins TRBV7-9 and TRBJ2-3, with D maybe TRBD1 (5 bases). V shed 11 bases and J shed 4 bases, with 25 bases lying between them. The CDR3 totals 16 residues. Germline CDR1 reads SEHNR; CDR2 reads FQNEAQ (reference sequence). Here the CDR3 DNA reads TGTGCCCTGCCGATTGTGGGCAGTAGGACATCAGATACGCAGTATTTT. This translates into CALPIVGSRTSDTQYF.

The gene calls are TRBV18 and TRBJ2-5; 12 bases align to TRBD2. CDR1 and CDR2 from the germline V gene are KGHSH and LQKENI. The length of the CDR3 is 14 residues. J gave up 5 bases and V 4 bases, and 2 bases lay outside the gene matches. The CDR3 DNA reads TGTGCCAGCTCACAGGGACTAGCGGGCGAGACCCAGTACTTC. It encodes CASSQGLAGETQYF.

The V and J genes are TRBV28 and TRBJ2-7; 7 bases agree with TRBD2. Germline CDR1 reads MDHEN; CDR2 reads SYDVKM. After removal of 6 bases from V and 0 bases from J, the junction contained 8 bases not matched to a gene. The CDR3 sequence is 15 residues long. In DNA form, the CDR3 reads TGTGCCAGCAGACCTAGCGGCCCGAGCTCCTACGAGCAGTACTTC. Its translation: CASRPSGPSSYEQYF.

The chain's CDR3 is CASSHELAGGQNEQYF. CDR3 coding DNA: TGCGCCAGCAGCCATGAACTAGCGGGAGGGCAAAACGAGCAGTACTTC. The rearrangement uses TRBV4-1 and TRBJ2-5; 13 bases are shared with TRBD2. The better agreement between TRBJ2-7 and the DNA end casts doubt on the J call. Germline V gene lookup returns CDR1 MGHRA and CDR2 YSYEKL. The CDR3 consists of 16 residues.